This T cell receptor beta chain was sequenced in a study of blood T cell repertoires in COVID-19. This table comes from immunoSEQ multiplex PCR, and its TCRdb copy is limited to in-frame clones, with some not included. The sample lists about 360,000 clones, 75% to 90% occurring once. Germline V gene data show CDR1 as SQVTM and CDR2 as ANQGSEA. Between the trimmed V and J ends, which lost 3 bases and 2 bases, there was a span of 7 bases. The CDR3 consists of 13 residues. The sequenced sample consisted of peripheral blood. V gene TRBV29-1 combines with J gene TRBJ1-4; D gene unclear. This sequence originates from an older woman with COVID-19, enrolled during active disease. CDR3 DNA: TGCAGCGTTGAGGTCGGGACTAATGAAAAACTGTTTTTT. Translating it yields CSVEVGTNEKLFF.